This TCR beta chain stems from a study of human T cells and chemical hapten exposure. Notes on the study in general: PT1 expanded TCR counts and patch test score were linked, and their correlation was positive. There were significantly more large CDR3 similarity clusters among expanded TCRs than among controls.

The time point is: pre-sensitization, week 0. Treatment defined: therapeutic diphenylcyclopropenone sensitization with weekly scalp DPC. The CDR3 has 15 residues. Trimming cost V 2 bases and J 7 bases; bases outside gene matches: 7. CDR1 and CDR2 from the germline V gene are LGHDT and YNNKEL (reference sequence). This clonotype has a count of ten or more. Its specificity is not known. TCRdb itself ran the RACE reads through MiXCR, one entry per CDR3 protein. The table lists 250,000 to 300,000 distinct CDR3 sequences, 7.5% to 9% of them singletons. This sequence joins TRBV3-1 and TRBJ1-5; 8 bases match TRBD1. The sequence came from a man between 18 and 29 years old with alopecia areata. Some clones in this sample may be carry-over from other donors' samples. The sequences come from whole blood, collected in connection with sensitization to the hapten diphenylcyclopropenone (DPC). The CDR3 protein is CASSQWSGGGQPQHF. CDR3 nucleotide sequence: TGTGCCAGCAGCCAATGGTCAGGGGGCGGACAGCCCCAGCATTTT.